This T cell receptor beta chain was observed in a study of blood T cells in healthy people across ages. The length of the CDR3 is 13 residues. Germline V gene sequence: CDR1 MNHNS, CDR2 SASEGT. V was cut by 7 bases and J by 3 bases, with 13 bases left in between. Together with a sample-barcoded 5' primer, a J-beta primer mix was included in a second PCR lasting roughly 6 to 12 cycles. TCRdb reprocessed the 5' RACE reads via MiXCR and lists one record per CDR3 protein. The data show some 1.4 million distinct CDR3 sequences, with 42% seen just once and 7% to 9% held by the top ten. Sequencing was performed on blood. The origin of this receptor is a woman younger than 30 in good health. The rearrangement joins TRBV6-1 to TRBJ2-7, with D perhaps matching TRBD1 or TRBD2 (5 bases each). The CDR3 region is CASKRDRDYEQYF. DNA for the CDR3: TGTGCCAGCAAAAGGGACCGGGACTACGAGCAGTACTTC.